A single sample gave rise to the 17 T cell receptor beta chains below, sequenced in a study of T cells after yellow fever vaccination. TCRdb ran MiXCR on the 5' RACE reads and lists one entry per CDR3 protein. The sample yields approximately 120,000 distinct CDR3 sequences, roughly 6.7% seen once. The sequenced sample was CD4+ T cells sorted from PBMCs, obtained 10 days after the first yellow fever vaccination. The receptors derive from a man younger than 30 who received the YFV17D yellow fever vaccine.

This clonotype was observed many times. This rearrangement joins TRBV18 to TRBJ1-6, with TRBD1 as a possible D gene (6 bases). The CDR3 extends over 15 amino acids. Germline V gene sequence: CDR1 KGHSH, CDR2 LQKENI. V was pared by 5 bases and J by 7 bases, with 15 bases between. The CDR3 reads CASSSGQGGNSPLHF. The CDR3 nucleotides are TGTGCCAGCTCATCGGGACAAGGTGGAAATTCACCCCTCCACTTT.

This clonotype has ten or more counts. V and J are TRBV5-1 and TRBJ2-5, with 7 nucleotides matching TRBD2. CDR3 size: 13 residues. V was pared by 0 bases and J by 5 bases, with 1 base of the junction left unmatched. CDR1 is SGHRS, CDR2 YFSETQ, per germline. As DNA, the CDR3 is TGCGCCAGCAGCTTGGGACTAGCCGAGACCCAGTACTTC. Residues: CASSLGLAETQYF.

In its sample, this clonotype was seen many times. V usage is TRBV5-1 and J usage is TRBJ2-3, with TRBD2 matching over 10 bases. CDR1 and CDR2 (germline): SGHRS, YFSETQ. The trim removed 0 bases at V and 4 bases at J, leaving 11 bases unmatched. This CDR3 contains 18 residues. CDR3 DNA sequence: TGCGCCAGCAGCTTGGTAAGCGGGGGGGCCGGAGCCTCAGATACGCAGTATTTT. Its protein product is CASSLVSGGAGASDTQYF. Combining the CDR3 with reference TRBV5-1 and TRBJ2-3 gives the whole variable domain KAGVTQTPRYLIKTRGQQVTLSCSPISGHRSVSWYQQTPGQGLQFLFEYFSETQRNKGNFPGRFSGRQFSNSRSEMNVSTLELGDSALYLCASSLVSGGAGASDTQYFGPGTRLTVL.

In this sample, this clonotype turned up many times. This chain joins TRBV5-1 and TRBJ1-1; a weak D match, TRBD1 (5 bases). Trimming stripped 5 bases from V and 5 bases from J, with 13 bases between. Germline lookup yields CDR1 SGHRS and CDR2 YFSETQ. The CDR3 covers 13 residues. The CDR3, as DNA: TGCGCCAGCAGGACAGCCGCGGGGACTGAAGCTTTCTTT. Amino acid sequence: CASRTAAGTEAFF.

This clonotype was observed many times. The rearrangement links TRBV7-2 to TRBJ1-4, with D maybe TRBD1 (5 bases). The CDR3 sequence is 14 residues long. V lost 5 bases and J lost 5, with 12 bases in between. Germline V CDR1 and CDR2: SGHTA, FQGNSA. For the CDR3, the DNA is TGTGCCAGCAGCCGGGGGAGTGGGAATGAAAAACTGTTTTTT. Translation: CASSRGSGNEKLFF.

This clonotype was detected many times. CDR3: CASTPRVPPDTQYF. CDR3 bases: TGTGCCAGCACGCCTCGTGTGCCCCCAGATACGCAGTATTTT. The V and J genes are TRBV6-1 and TRBJ2-3; no reliable D call. The V end was cut by 7 bases, the J end by 4 bases, with 15 bases between. Germline-derived CDR1 and CDR2 are MNHNS and SASEGT. This CDR3 contains 14 residues.

This clonotype was detected only a few times. This sequence joins TRBV11-2 and TRBJ2-5, with 7 positions matching TRBD1. This CDR3 region has 15 residues. V lost 5 bases to trimming and J lost 5 bases; unmatched junction nucleotides: 11. CDR1 is SGHAT and CDR2 is FQNNGV in the germline V gene. CDR3 sequence (DNA): TGTGCCAGCAGCCCCCGAGACAGGGTTTTGGAGACCCAGTACTTC. Protein product: CASSPRDRVLETQYF. The full variable domain, in which reference TRBV11-2 and TRBJ2-5 provide the parts outside the CDR3, is EAGVAQSPRYKIIEKRQSVAFWCNPISGHATLYWYQQILGQGPKLLIQFQNNGVVDDSQLPKDRFSAERLKGVDSTLKIQPAKLEDSAVYLCASSPRDRVLETQYFGPGTRLLVL.

This chain uses TRBV5-1 with TRBJ1-2; D is uncertain. V was cut by 4 bases and J by 10 bases, with 20 bases left in between. Germline loops: CDR1 SGHRS, CDR2 YFSETQ. This CDR3 spans 14 amino acids. The CDR3 region has the DNA TGCGCCAGCAGCCCACAGACAAGTAGTAGAGACTACACCTTC. Its translation: CASSPQTSSRDYTF.

Many counts were recorded for this clonotype. The chain uses TRBV5-1 and TRBJ2-3, with TRBD1 as a possible D gene (5 bases). The V gene's germline CDR1 is SGHRS and CDR2 YFSETQ. Trimming removed 2 bases at V and 4 bases at J, with 11 bases between. The CDR3 contains 14 residues. The CDR3 DNA reads as TGCGCCAGCAGCTTAGGGGCACCCCCAGATACGCAGTATTTT. It translates to CASSLGAPPDTQYF.

This clonotype was recorded at least ten times. The rearrangement uses TRBV20-1 and TRBJ2-5; D might be TRBD1 (6 bases). This CDR3 is 15 amino acids long. V dropped 3 bases and J dropped 1 base, with 15 bases sitting between them. Germline CDR1 reads DFQATT; CDR2 reads SNEGSKA (reference sequence). CDR3 region: CSARSPGQAQETQYF. The CDR3 DNA reads TGCAGTGCTAGGTCTCCGGGACAAGCCCAAGAGACCCAGTACTTC.

This clonotype was counted ten times or more. The chain employs TRBV20-1 and TRBJ1-2; 7 bases line up with TRBD1. The V and J ends lost 1 base and 5 bases, in that order; junction bases with no gene match: 4. The germline gives CDR1 DFQATT, CDR2 SNEGSKA (reference sequence). This CDR3 has 13 residues. The CDR3 here is CSARAGGRYGYTF. The CDR3 DNA reads as TGCAGTGCTAGAGCAGGGGGTCGGTATGGCTACACCTTC.

This clonotype was seen at least ten times. V is TRBV29-1 and J is TRBJ2-3; D is undetermined. This CDR3 has 16 amino acids. CDR1 and CDR2 (germline): SQVTM, ANQGSEA. V gave up 6 bases and J gave up 4 bases, with 23 bases separating them. CDR3 DNA sequence: TGCAGCGTAACCCTGACGCCAGTTGAATTGTCAGATACGCAGTATTTT. It translates to CSVTLTPVELSDTQYF.

This clonotype has a count of ten or more. The CDR3 loop is CASRGWGDEQYF. The CDR3 region has the DNA TGTGCCAGCAGGGGATGGGGAGACGAGCAGTACTTC. The chain combines TRBV12-3 or TRBV12-4 with TRBJ2-7; maybe TRBD2 (5 bases). The CDR3 runs to 12 residues. V was pared by 6 bases and J by 5 bases, with 11 bases between.

The table lists this clonotype with many counts. This chain connects TRBV9 to TRBJ2-5, with 7 nucleotides matching TRBD2. This CDR3 is 14 amino acids long. The germline gives CDR1 SGDLS, CDR2 YYNGEE. V was clipped by 4 bases and J by 1 base; unmatched bases: 4. The CDR3 DNA reads TGTGCCAGCAGCTTACGGGGGGTCCAAGAGACCCAGTACTTC. Its protein product is CASSLRGVQETQYF.

Ten or more counts support this clonotype. The CDR3 nucleotides are TGCGCCAGCAGCTTGGGGACAGGGGCTGGAAAACTGTTTTTT. It translates to CASSLGTGAGKLFF. This chain joins TRBV5-1 and TRBJ1-4; TRBD1 matches at 9 bases. The germline V gene encodes CDR1 SGHRS and CDR2 YFSETQ. J gave up 10 bases and V 0 bases, and 4 bases lay outside the gene matches. The CDR3 spans 14 residues.

Concerning this clonotype itself: Because it lacks the conserved phenylalanine or tryptophan at the end, this CDR3 is likely a read error. This chain links TRBV4-1 with TRBJ1-2, with 7 bases that match TRBD1. The CDR3 sequence is 16 residues long. From germline, CDR1 is MGHRA and CDR2 YSYEKL. With V trimmed by 4 bases and J by 4 bases, 12 bases remained unmatched. The CDR3, as DNA: TGCGCCAGCAGCCCCGGCGGACAGGCGAGAGGCTATGGCTACACCATC. Amino acids: CASSPGGQARGYGYTI.

This clonotype was observed at least ten times. The rearrangement links TRBV5-1 to TRBJ2-7, with TRBD1 matching 10 bases. The CDR3 is 13 residues long. The germline V gene encodes CDR1 SGHRS and CDR2 YFSETQ. V shed 5 bases and J 11 bases; nucleotides not matched to a gene: 10. The CDR3 loop is CASSPDRGLHEYV. For the CDR3, the DNA is TGCGCCAGCAGTCCTGACAGGGGGCTTCATGAGTACGTC.